This TCR beta chain originates from a study of blood T cell repertoires in COVID-19. Across the study: Sources were T cells, B-cell-depleted T cells, or PBMCs; the material itself was cDNA or gDNA.

V lost 4 bases to trimming and J lost 4 bases, with 13 bases between them. The V gene's germline CDR1 is LGHNA and CDR2 YNFKEQ. The CDR3 runs 15 residues. Across 20 to 25 US areas, participants ranged in age from about 18 to 90 years. This table comes from immunoSEQ multiplex PCR, and its TCRdb copy is limited to in-frame clones, with some not included. Here the sample spans a few hundred thousand clones, around 88% being singletons. The chain carries TRBV4-2 and TRBJ1-4; D is uncertain. This TCR derives from a woman in her thirties or forties with acute COVID-19. The sequencing input was PBMCs or T cells enriched from blood (not recorded which). In DNA form, the CDR3 reads TGTGCCAGCAGCCTTCTCCCTGGGAGTAATGAAAAACTGTTTTTT. This encodes CASSLLPGSNEKLFF.